These T cell receptor beta chains were read from a single sample in a study of T cell responses to AZD1222 COVID-19 vaccine. TCRdb keeps only in-frame clones here, not all; method: immunoSEQ multiplex PCR. The repertoire includes around 100,000 clones, 92% of them detected once, and around 1.7% sits in the top ten. Sequencing used peripheral blood, obtained on day 0 of AZD1222 vaccination. The receptors here all came from an adult in good health. The CDR3 runs from the conserved cysteine through the conserved F or W. The D gene is left open where the match is weak. Clone size is stated in some rows and not others, as once, few, many or a class when expanded.

TRBV6-4,TRBD1,NA,TRBJ1-6,CASSERQGNNSPLHF,TGTGCCAGCAGTGAACGACAGGGAAATAATTCACCCCTCCACTTT
TRBV2,TRBD1,NA,TRBJ1-5,CASSEAPGGNNQPQHF,TGTGCCAGCAGTGAAGCACCAGGGGGCAACAATCAGCCCCAGCATTTT
TRBV7-2,TRBD2,NA,TRBJ2-7,CASSFLGLAGEEQYF,TGTGCCAGCAGCTTTTTAGGACTAGCGGGAGAGGAGCAGTACTTC
TRBV29-1,TRBD1,NA,TRBJ1-1,CSVGTGTGREAFF,TGCAGCGTTGGAACCGGGACAGGCCGGGAAGCTTTCTTT
TRBV5-1,TRBD1,NA,TRBJ2-3,CASSLEGATTQYF,TGCGCCAGCAGCTTGGAGGGGGCGACTACGCAGTATTTT
TRBV6-5,TRBD1,NA,TRBJ1-2,CASSYSSGQGDYTF,TGTGCCAGCAGTTACTCGTCGGGACAGGGAGACTACACCTTC
TRBV3-1/TRBV3-2,TRBD1,NA,TRBJ1-5,CASSYITRDRLNQPQHF,TGTGCCAGCAGCTATATTACTCGGGACAGGTTGAATCAGCCCCAGCATTTT
TRBV30,TRBD2,NA,TRBJ2-4,CAWSPGTSDIQYF,TGTGCCTGGAGTCCCGGGACTAGCGACATTCAGTACTTC
TRBV14,TRBD2,NA,TRBJ2-1,CASSQGLVVNEQFF,TGTGCCAGCAGCCAGGGACTAGTAGTGAATGAGCAGTTCTTC
TRBV18,NA,NA,TRBJ1-1,CASSPLGLGVKTTEAFF,TGTGCCAGCTCACCACTGGGGCTGGGGGTGAAAACTACTGAAGCTTTCTTT
TRBV2,NA,NA,TRBJ1-1,CASSDMGFGTEAFF,TGTGCCAGCAGTGATATGGGTTTTGGCACTGAAGCTTTCTTT
TRBV27,NA,once,TRBJ2-1,CATSGSYNEQFF,TGTGCCACCAGTGGCTCCTACAATGAGCAGTTCTTC
TRBV2,TRBD1,NA,TRBJ2-1,CASRLLQGAYNEQFF,TGTGCCAGCAGACTTCTACAGGGGGCCTACAATGAGCAGTTCTTC
TRBV6-5,NA,NA,TRBJ1-2,CASSYFPTNYGYTF,TGTGCCAGCAGTTACTTCCCAACTAACTATGGCTACACCTTC
TRBV7-8,TRBD1,few,TRBJ2-7,CASRLRETGGSHSYEQYF,TGTGCCAGCAGGCTTAGGGAAACAGGGGGTTCACACTCCTACGAGCAGTACTTC
TRBV28,NA,NA,TRBJ2-5,CASSSLAQETQYF,TGTGCCAGCAGTTCTCTAGCCCAAGAGACCCAGTACTTC
TRBV20-1,TRBD2,NA,TRBJ2-7,CSAKAGYEQYF,TGCAGTGCTAAAGCGGGGTACGAGCAGTACTTC
TRBV7-8,NA,NA,TRBJ2-3,CASSLFWRLGSGDTQYF,TGTGCCAGCAGCTTGTTTTGGCGGTTAGGGTCCGGAGATACGCAGTATTTT
TRBV4-2,TRBD2,few,TRBJ2-1,CASSLRVTSGSYNEQFF,TGTGCCAGCAGCCTACGAGTTACTAGCGGGAGTTACAATGAGCAGTTCTTC
TRBV11-2,NA,NA,TRBJ1-5,CASSPTAEGVSNQPQHF,TGTGCCAGCAGCCCGACAGCCGAGGGGGTTAGCAATCAGCCCCAGCATTTT
TRBV27,TRBD1,NA,TRBJ2-1,CASSPMLTYRDRGRGEQFF,TGTGCCAGCAGTCCTATGTTAACTTACCGGGACAGGGGGCGCGGTGAGCAGTTCTTC
TRBV9,NA,NA,TRBJ2-5,CASSVAHEGVIRETQYF,TGTGCCAGCAGCGTAGCTCACGAAGGGGTGATACGTGAGACCCAGTACTTC
TRBV5-6,NA,NA,TRBJ2-7,CASSLASGYRYF,TGTGCCAGCAGCTTGGCGTCAGGGTATAGGTACTTC
TRBV5-1,TRBD2,NA,TRBJ2-5,CASSLRLAGGPRKTQYF,TGCGCCAGCAGCTTGAGACTAGCGGGAGGCCCTCGGAAGACCCAGTACTTC
TRBV11-2,TRBD2,NA,TRBJ2-3,CASSRSGRSDTQYF,TGTGCCAGCAGCCGGAGCGGGAGGAGCGATACGCAGTATTTT
TRBV28,TRBD1,NA,TRBJ1-5,CASSPLDRDLQPQHF,TGTGCCAGCAGTCCCCTGGACAGGGACTTACAGCCCCAGCATTTT